The clone carrying this TCR beta chain was counted a few times. The data are from a study of blood T cell repertoires in COVID-19. Study as a whole: Nucleic acid was either cDNA or gDNA, and it came from T cells, B-cell-depleted T cells, or PBMCs.

Method: immunoSEQ multiplex PCR; TCRdb's copy keeps in-frame clones and lacks some. The table has about 130,000 clones, approximately 89% seen once. The V and J ends lost 4 bases and 4 bases respectively, with 14 bases between them. This CDR3 region has 14 residues. Germline V gene sequence: CDR1 SGHDT, CDR2 YYEEEE. This chain joins TRBV5-6 and TRBJ1-1; D ambiguous. This clonotype was sampled from a man aged 50 to 59 with acute or convalescent COVID-19. The source material was peripheral blood. The CDR3 spells CASSPQATVTEAFF. The CDR3 DNA sequence: TGTGCCAGCAGCCCCCAAGCGACGGTCACTGAAGCTTTCTTT.